A single sample gave rise to the 29 T cell receptor beta chains below, sequenced in a study of post-analysis software for immune sequencing data (dated by TCRdb to the mid-2010s). Points the paper makes about the study in general: Significantly higher frequencies in patients than in controls were found for roughly 5 TRBV segments, including TRBV5-6, TRBV5-1 and TRBV20-1.

The library was obtained by PCR. Instrument on record: Illumina HiSeq 2500. Unique molecular identifiers were incorporated into TCR beta cDNA libraries to reduce PCR and sequencing biases. Clones were called with MiXCR by TCRdb after fastp trimmed the public reads at Q25, and only in-frame beta chains were retained. For every CDR3 protein sequence, its rows merge into one entry that carries the most common genes and DNA. This sample gives approximately 250,000 distinct CDR3 sequences in total; 36% of them show up just once. Under 5.5% of the sample comes from the top ten. Their antigens remain unidentified. Sample: blood. The receptors here all came from a girl aged 5 to 17 with multiple sclerosis.

This clonotype occurred a few times. This rearrangement joins TRBV6-6 to TRBJ1-2; D gene unclear. The CDR3 has 17 residues. CDR1 is MNHNY and CDR2 is SVGAGI in the germline V gene (reference sequence). The V and J ends lost 4 bases and 7 bases respectively, with 25 bases between them. The CDR3 DNA reads as TGTGCCAGCAGTTCACGCATCGACGGCGTGGTCCTCGCTGGCTACACCTTC. Translating it yields CASSSRIDGVVLAGYTF.

The rearrangement links TRBV5-1 to TRBJ2-5; a possible D gene is TRBD2 (6 bases). Trimming took off 4 bases at V and 1 base at J, with 14 bases between the two ends. From germline, CDR1 is SGHRS and CDR2 YFSETQ. The CDR3 extends over 15 amino acids. For the CDR3, the DNA is TGCGCCAGCAGCGGAGGCGGGGAAATCCAAGAGACCCAGTACTTC. This encodes CASSGGGEIQETQYF.

The J gene is TRBJ2-7, the V gene TRBV11-2, with TRBD2 as a possible D gene (6 bases). Germline CDR1 reads SGHAT; CDR2 reads FQNNGV. The CDR3 runs 16 residues. The V end was cut by 5 bases, the J end by 6 bases, with 23 bases between. The CDR3 region has the DNA TGTGCCAGCAGCCTCCAGGCGGGGACCTATTTGCGCGAGCAGTACTTC. The encoded protein is CASSLQAGTYLREQYF.

On this clonotype: A read error is possible here, since a much larger clone lies one base away. J is TRBJ2-3 and V is TRBV25-1; TRBD1 or TRBD2 may be the D gene (5 bases each). V was clipped by 7 bases and J by 5 bases, with 16 bases between them. The germline CDR1 and CDR2 sequences are MGHDK and SYGVNS. This CDR3 contains 14 residues. This CDR3 is CASTRGQGIDTQYF. CDR3 DNA sequence: TGTGCCAGCACCCGAGGGCAGGGCATAGATACGCAGTATTTT.

CDR3 coding DNA: TGCAGTGCTAGAGATCAACGGGGGGAAGATACGCAGTATTTT. It specifies CSARDQRGEDTQYF. The rearrangement joins TRBV20-1 to TRBJ2-3, with TRBD2 identical over 7 bases. Looked up from germline, CDR1 is DFQATT and CDR2 is SNEGSKA (reference sequence). The CDR3 is made up of 14 amino acids. Trimming removed 0 bases from V and 5 bases from J; junction bases left unmatched: 5.

This clonotype was recorded a few times. V gene TRBV7-2 combines with J gene TRBJ2-3; 7 bases are shared with TRBD2. Germline loops: CDR1 SGHTA, CDR2 FQGNSA. CDR3 length equals 17 residues. J was trimmed by 7 bases and V by 0 bases; bases with no gene match: 13. The CDR3 DNA reads TGTGCCAGCAGCTTAGCGGTGGGAGGGAGGGCCTCGAATACGCAGTATTTT. Translated: CASSLAVGGRASNTQYF.

This clonotype came up many times. This CDR3 reads CASSGGLLHRETQYF. Written as DNA, the CDR3 is TGTGCCAGCAGTGGGGGACTCCTACACCGAGAGACCCAGTACTTC. The genes are TRBV25-1 and TRBJ2-5; D possibly corresponds to TRBD2 (6 bases). Germline V gene data show CDR1 as MGHDK and CDR2 as SYGVNS. The CDR3 has 15 amino acids. The V end was cut by 4 bases, the J end by 4 bases, with 16 bases between. The complete variable domain, with remaining parts taken from reference TRBV25-1 and TRBJ2-5, reads EADIYQTPRYLVIGTGKKITLECSQTMGHDKMYWYQQDPGMELHLIHYSYGVNSTEKGDLSSESTVSRIRTEHFPLTLESARPSHTSQYLCASSGGLLHRETQYFGPGTRLLVL.

As to this clonotype: It may be a read error: a sequence one base away is much more abundant. CDR3 sequence: CASSRTSGPSYEQYF. DNA for the CDR3: TGTGCCAGCAGCCGGACTAGCGGGCCCTCCTACGAGCAGTACTTC. This rearrangement joins TRBV12-3 or TRBV12-4 to TRBJ2-4; 11 nucleotides align to TRBD2. The last part of the DNA fits TRBJ2-7 better; the J call may be wrong. This CDR3 spans 15 amino acids.

A note on this clonotype: This clone may be a read error of a much larger clone one base away. The CDR3 DNA follows: TGTGCCAGCAGTCACTCGATCCAGGGAAACTCACCCCTCCACTTT. It encodes CASSHSIQGNSPLHF. The V gene is TRBV6-5, the J gene TRBJ1-6; TRBD1 is a possible D gene (5 bases). This CDR3 has 15 amino acids. Germline CDR1 reads MNHEY; CDR2 reads SVGAGI.

About this clonotype itself: This could be a read error, since a much larger clone is one nucleotide away. The chain carries TRBV25-1 and TRBJ2-1; 11 positions agree with TRBD1. The length of the CDR3 is 15 residues. The V gene's germline CDR1 is MGHDK and CDR2 SYGVNS. This CDR3 is CASSPLGQGANERFF. CDR3 in DNA: TGTGCCAGCAGTCCCCTAGGACAGGGGGCCAATGAGCGGTTCTTC.

This clonotype has a count of ten or more. CDR3 DNA sequence: TGCGCCACAAAACAGGGGGCGGATAATGAAAAACTGTTTTTT. Translated, it gives CATKQGADNEKLFF. The J gene is TRBJ1-4, the V gene TRBV4-1, with 9 bases aligning to TRBD1. V was clipped by 10 bases and J by 4 bases; unmatched bases: 7. The CDR3 contains 14 residues. The germline CDR1 and CDR2 sequences are MGHRA and YSYEKL.

This clonotype was counted between two and nine times. The rearrangement links TRBV20-1 to TRBJ2-1; 8 nucleotides align to TRBD2. After removal of 3 bases from V and 6 bases from J, the junction contained 10 bases not matched to a gene. Germline lookup yields CDR1 DFQATT and CDR2 SNEGSKA (reference sequence). The length of the CDR3 is 15 residues. CDR3 region: CSASSAGGSGNEQFF. The CDR3 coding sequence is TGCAGTGCTAGTTCCGCGGGAGGAAGCGGCAATGAGCAGTTCTTC.

This clonotype appeared many times. A much larger clone differs by one base, so this may be a read error. The chain recombines TRBV7-2 with TRBJ2-1; D gene uncertain. Judging by the DNA end, TRBJ2-7 fits better; the J call may be wrong. CDR3 length: 17 residues. CDR1 is SGHTA and CDR2 is FQGNSA in the germline V gene. CDR3 amino acids: CASSSSPVGYSYNEQYF. DNA of the CDR3: TGTGCCAGCAGCTCATCCCCAGTCGGGTACTCCTACAATGAGCAGTACTTC.

In its sample, this clonotype was seen many times. The V call is TRBV28, the J call TRBJ2-1; the D is unclear. V was cut by 3 bases and J by 4 bases, with 13 bases left in between. The CDR3 spans 15 residues. CDR1 is MDHEN, CDR2 SYDVKM, per germline. The CDR3 sequence is CASSFLGPVYNEQFF. CDR3 bases: TGTGCCAGCAGTTTTTTAGGGCCTGTTTACAATGAGCAGTTCTTC. Using reference TRBV28 and TRBJ2-1 for the parts outside the CDR3, the full variable domain is DVKVTQSSRYLVKRTGEKVFLECVQDMDHENMFWYRQDPGLGLRLIYFSYDVKMKEKGDIPEGYSVSREKKERFSLILESASTNQTSMYLCASSFLGPVYNEQFFGPGTRLTVL.

This chain connects TRBV6-5 to TRBJ1-1; D uncertain. CDR1 is MNHEY and CDR2 is SVGAGI in the germline V gene. Trimming left V 8 bases short and J 1 base short, with 11 bases between. The CDR3 is 13 residues long. The CDR3 here is CASGWPGNTEAFF. The CDR3 coding sequence is TGTGCCAGCGGATGGCCAGGGAACACTGAAGCTTTCTTT.

This rearrangement joins TRBV11-2 to TRBJ1-4, with D possibly being TRBD1 (5 bases). V was cut by 5 bases and J by 5 bases, with 12 bases left in between. The CDR3 extends over 14 amino acids. Germline lookup yields CDR1 SGHAT and CDR2 FQNNGV. CDR3 bases: TGTGCCAGCAGCCTAGGGGCCAAAAATGAAAAACTGTTTTTT. It translates to CASSLGAKNEKLFF. The whole variable domain, filled in from reference TRBV11-2 and TRBJ1-4, reads EAGVAQSPRYKIIEKRQSVAFWCNPISGHATLYWYQQILGQGPKLLIQFQNNGVVDDSQLPKDRFSAERLKGVDSTLKIQPAKLEDSAVYLCASSLGAKNEKLFFGSGTQLSVL.

A word on this clonotype: A much larger clone sits a single nucleotide away, making a read error possible. The chain combines TRBV7-4 with TRBJ2-7; possibly TRBD2 for D (6 bases). The CDR3 is 17 amino acids. CDR1 and CDR2 from the germline V gene are SGHVT and SQSDAQ. V shed 4 bases and J shed 5 bases, with 24 bases lying between them. The CDR3 region is CASSSGRLVKPRDEQYF. The CDR3 DNA is TGTGCCAGCAGCTCAGGAAGACTAGTCAAGCCGCGTGACGAGCAGTACTTC.

Notes on this clonotype: This may arise from a read error, as a much more abundant clone is one base away. The chain employs TRBV12-3 or TRBV12-4 and TRBJ1-1; D gene uncertain. The CDR3 spans 14 residues. V gave up 6 bases and J gave up 0 bases, with 11 bases separating them. In DNA form, the CDR3 reads TGTGCCAGCAGCCCCTACGGACTGAACACTGAAGCTTTCTTT. As protein: CASSPYGLNTEAFF.

A few counts support this clonotype. This sequence joins TRBV11-2 and TRBJ1-1; weak D call: TRBD1 (6 bases). Per germline, CDR1 SGHAT and CDR2 FQNNGV. The length of the CDR3 is 16 residues. Trimming took off 1 base at V and 0 bases at J, with 12 bases between the two ends. The CDR3 loop reads CASSLGGAGLNTEAFF. The DNA of the CDR3 is TGTGCCAGCAGCTTAGGGGGGGCAGGGTTGAACACTGAAGCTTTCTTT.

The chain joins TRBV28 to TRBJ2-7; tentatively, D is TRBD2 (6 bases). Between the trimmed V and J ends, which lost 6 bases and 12 bases, there was a span of 24 bases. The V gene's germline CDR1 is MDHEN and CDR2 SYDVKM. This CDR3 is built from 14 residues. The CDR3 spells CASSSPLIGTVLYF. The CDR3, as DNA: TGTGCCAGCAGCTCCCCTTTAATCGGGACTGTTCTGTACTTC.

The rearrangement joins TRBV7-6 to TRBJ2-3, with a tentative D call TRBD1 (5 bases). Germline CDR1 is SGHVS and CDR2 is FNYEAQ. V was clipped by 3 bases and J by 3 bases, with 16 bases between them. The CDR3 is 16 amino acids. CDR3 DNA: TGTGCCAGCAGCTTTCGCACAGGCCTAGGGACAGATACGCAGTATTTT. It specifies CASSFRTGLGTDTQYF.

V gene TRBV10-3 combines with J gene TRBJ2-5, with 9 nucleotides matching TRBD1. The J call is doubtful: the DNA matches TRBJ2-7 better. Germline assignment: CDR1 ENHRY and CDR2 SYGVKD. This CDR3 is built from 15 residues. This CDR3 is CAISETPGQGYEQYF. In DNA form, the CDR3 reads TGTGCCATCAGTGAGACCCCGGGACAGGGCTACGAGCAGTACTTC.

The chain employs TRBV9 and TRBJ1-2; TRBD1 agrees at 10 bases. The CDR3 is 14 residues long. V lost 5 bases and J lost 3; bases outside the gene matches: 4. Germline CDR1 SGDLS, CDR2 YYNGEE. The CDR3 region is CASSIGQGDYGYTF. DNA for the CDR3: TGTGCCAGCAGTATCGGACAGGGGGACTATGGCTACACCTTC.

CDR3 sequence (DNA): TGTGCCAGCAGGGGGGATGGGGGCAATGAGCAGTTCTTC. Encoded protein: CASRGDGGNEQFF. This chain connects TRBV6-1 to TRBJ2-1, with D perhaps given as TRBD1 or TRBD2 (5 bases each). CDR1 and CDR2 (germline): MNHNS, SASEGT. The V end lost 6 bases, the J end lost 6 bases, and 12 bases lay between the germline ends. This CDR3 has 13 residues.

This clonotype was counted ten times or more. The chain combines TRBV7-9 with TRBJ2-3; tentatively, D is TRBD1 or TRBD2 (6 bases each). This CDR3 comprises 14 residues. CDR1 SEHNR and CDR2 FQNEAQ come from the germline V gene (reference sequence). Trimming took 8 bases from V and 1 from J, leaving 13 bases between them. The CDR3 protein is CASRRGAGTDTQYF. In nucleotides, the CDR3 is TGTGCCAGCCGGAGGGGGGCTGGCACAGATACGCAGTATTTT.

This clonotype was detected only a few times. This rearrangement joins TRBV11-3 to TRBJ2-2; perhaps D is TRBD1 or TRBD2 (5 bases each). V dropped 5 bases and J dropped 3 bases, with 13 bases sitting between them. Germline-derived CDR1 and CDR2 are SGHNT and YENEEA. CDR3 length: 15 residues. The DNA of the CDR3 is TGTGCCAGCAGCAGAGCCGAGGGGCACACCGGGGAGCTGTTTTTT. Translated: CASSRAEGHTGELFF.

This clonotype was detected only a few times. The V and J genes are TRBV10-3 and TRBJ2-3, with TRBD1 matching 10 bases. Trimming took 8 bases from V and 6 from J; bases not matched to a gene: 8. The V gene's germline CDR1 is ENHRY and CDR2 SYGVKD. This CDR3 has 14 residues. The CDR3, as DNA: TGTGCCATCCGGACAGGGGGGGAGTTCGATACGCAGTATTTT. It specifies CAIRTGGEFDTQYF.

This clonotype came up a few times. This may be a read error, as it is one base from a much larger clone. The chain recombines TRBV20-1 with TRBJ2-1; weak D call: TRBD2 (5 bases). The CDR3 has 13 amino acids. Per germline, CDR1 DFQATT and CDR2 SNEGSKA (reference sequence). Trimming shortened V by 6 bases and J by 13 bases, and 22 bases separated the two germline ends. CDR3 DNA sequence: TGCAGTGCCCCGTATAGCGTTGCAAGGACCCAGTTCTTC. Translated: CSAPYSVARTQFF.

The chain joins TRBV5-6 to TRBJ2-1; 14 nucleotides align to TRBD2. V was pared by 4 bases and J by 9 bases, with 6 bases of the junction left unmatched. Germline V gene data show CDR1 as SGHDT and CDR2 as YYEEEE. The CDR3 sequence is 15 residues long. The CDR3 region has the DNA TGTGCCAGCAGCCTGGGACTAGCGGGAGACCGTGAGCAGTTCTTC. Amino acid sequence: CASSLGLAGDREQFF.